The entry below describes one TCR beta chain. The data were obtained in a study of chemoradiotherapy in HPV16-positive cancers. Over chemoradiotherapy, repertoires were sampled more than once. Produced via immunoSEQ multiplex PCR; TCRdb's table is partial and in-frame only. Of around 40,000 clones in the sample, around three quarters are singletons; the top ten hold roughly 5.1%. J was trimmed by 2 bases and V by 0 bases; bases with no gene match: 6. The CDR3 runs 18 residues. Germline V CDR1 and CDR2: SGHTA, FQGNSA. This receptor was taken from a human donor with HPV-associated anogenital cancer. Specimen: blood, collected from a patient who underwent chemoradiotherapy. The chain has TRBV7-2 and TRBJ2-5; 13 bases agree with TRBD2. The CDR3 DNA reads TGTGCCAGCAGCTTAGCCCTGGGACTAGCGGGGCCACAAGAGACCCAGTACTTC. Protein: CASSLALGLAGPQETQYF.